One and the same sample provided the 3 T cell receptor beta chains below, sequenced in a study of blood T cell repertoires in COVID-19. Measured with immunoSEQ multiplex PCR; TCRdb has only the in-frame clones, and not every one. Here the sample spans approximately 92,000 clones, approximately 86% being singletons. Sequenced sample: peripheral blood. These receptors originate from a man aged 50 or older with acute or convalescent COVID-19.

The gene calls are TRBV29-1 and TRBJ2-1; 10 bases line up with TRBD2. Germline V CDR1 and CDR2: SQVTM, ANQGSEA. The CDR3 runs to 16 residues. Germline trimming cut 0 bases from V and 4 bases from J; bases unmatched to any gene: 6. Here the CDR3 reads CSVEDGTSGVYNEQFF. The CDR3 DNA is TGCAGCGTTGAAGATGGTACTAGCGGGGTTTACAATGAGCAGTTCTTC.

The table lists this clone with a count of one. In DNA form, the CDR3 reads TGTGCTAGTGGTTCCTTAAACTCCTACGAGCAGTACTTC. Its translation: CASGSLNSYEQYF. This chain connects TRBV12-5 to TRBJ2-7; D unclear. The CDR3 contains 13 residues. Germline V gene data show CDR1 as LGHNT and CDR2 as FRNRAP. The ends were cut back, 4 bases at V and 0 bases at J, with 7 bases in the middle.

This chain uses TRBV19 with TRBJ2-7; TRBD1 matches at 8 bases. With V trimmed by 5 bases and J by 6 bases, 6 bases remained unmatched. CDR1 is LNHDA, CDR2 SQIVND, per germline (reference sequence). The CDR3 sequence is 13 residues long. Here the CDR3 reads CASSLPGGSEQYF. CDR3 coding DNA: TGTGCCAGTAGTCTTCCAGGGGGCAGCGAGCAGTACTTC.